This TCR beta chain was captured by sequencing in a study of T cell responses to AZD1222 COVID-19 vaccine. Overall study findings and caveats: It should be noted that donors were predominantly white British and more often female, and clonal diversity was possibly underestimated. Close to half of all spike-specific TCRs reportedly target regions of the variants that are unmutated.

Comment on this clone: Its antigen is not known.

Looked up from germline, CDR1 is GTSNPN and CDR2 is SVGIG (reference sequence). This CDR3 region has 14 residues. Trimming shortened V by 0 bases and J by 3 bases, and 12 bases separated the two germline ends. Sequenced by immunoSEQ multiplex PCR; TCRdb stores in-frame clones only, minus some. The profile shows about 150,000 clones, about 89% of them singletons. The starting material was peripheral blood, obtained 28 days after the second AZD1222 dose. The chain uses TRBV30 and TRBJ2-7; D may be TRBD2 (6 bases). The TCR sequence derives from an adult who received the AZD1222 COVID-19 vaccine. The DNA of the CDR3 is TGTGCCTGGAGTGTAGGGCGACTAGTCTACGAGCAGTACTTC. Its protein is CAWSVGRLVYEQYF. Complete variable domain (other parts from reference TRBV30 and TRBJ2-7): SQTIHQWPATLVQPVGSPLSLECTVEGTSNPNLYWYRQAAGRGLQLLFYSVGIGQISSEVPQNLSASRPQDRQFILSSKKLLLSDSGFYLCAWSVGRLVYEQYFGPGTRLTVT.